Listed below are T cell receptor beta chains from one sample, sequenced in a study of T cell responses to AZD1222 COVID-19 vaccine. Profiling relied on immunoSEQ multiplex PCR, and the TCRdb table lists in-frame clones only, not all of them. Of about 200,000 clones listed, approximately 93% are singletons. The sequencing used peripheral blood, collected 28 days after the second AZD1222 dose. The source of these receptors is an adult who received the AZD1222 COVID-19 vaccine. Each CDR3 is given with its conserved first and last residue. The D gene is left open where the match is weak. Where a row states a size, it is once, few, many or the class of an expanded clone; other rows omit it.

>.|.|TRBJ2-7|13|TRBV6-4
CASSDWENYEQYF
TGTGCCAGCAGTGACTGGGAAAACTACGAGCAGTACTTC
>.|once|TRBJ2-1|11|TRBV6-5
CASRTVDEQFF
TGTGCCAGCAGGACCGTAGATGAGCAGTTCTTC
>TRBD1|.|TRBJ1-1|15|TRBV7-9
CASSPPDRVNTEAFF
TGTGCCAGCAGCCCACCGGACAGGGTGAACACTGAAGCTTTCTTT
>.|.|TRBJ2-3|12|TRBV5-8
CASRPSVDTQYF
TGTGCCAGCAGACCTAGCGTAGATACGCAGTATTTT
>.|.|TRBJ2-5|15|TRBV5-4
CASSPPYGSWETQYF
TGTGCCAGCAGCCCCCCCTATGGCAGTTGGGAGACCCAGTACTTC
>.|.|TRBJ1-1|12|TRBV5-6
CASSLVRGEAFF
TGTGCCAGCAGCTTGGTCAGGGGTGAAGCTTTCTTT
>.|.|TRBJ2-5|12|TRBV7-2
CASSARVETQYF
TGTGCCAGCAGCGCTAGAGTAGAGACCCAGTACTTC
>TRBD1|.|TRBJ2-7|15|TRBV4-1
CASSQVGTGDYEQYF
TGCGCCAGCAGCCAAGTGGGGACAGGGGATTACGAGCAGTACTTC
>TRBD1|.|TRBJ2-7|15|TRBV19
CASSILSGGTYEQYF
TGTGCCAGTAGTATATTGTCAGGGGGAACCTACGAGCAGTACTTC
>TRBD1|once|TRBJ1-4|17|TRBV6-2/TRBV6-3
CASSYGGTGADNEKLFF
TGTGCCAGCAGTTACGGCGGGACAGGTGCCGACAATGAAAAACTGTTTTTT
>TRBD1|.|TRBJ1-2|14|TRBV28
CASSEDRGSYGYTF
TGTGCCAGCAGTGAAGACAGGGGAAGCTATGGCTACACCTTC
>.|.|TRBJ1-5|13|TRBV6-4
CASSESGDQPQHF
TGTGCCAGCAGTGAATCAGGCGATCAGCCCCAGCATTTT
>TRBD1|.|TRBJ1-2|14|TRBV15
CATRLDRGTGGYTF
TGTGCCACCAGATTGGACAGGGGGACGGGTGGCTACACCTTC
>TRBD2|.|TRBJ2-3|14|TRBV24-1
CATSPGLATDTQYF
TGTGCCACCAGTCCGGGACTAGCGACAGATACGCAGTATTTT
>TRBD2|few|TRBJ2-7|13|TRBV27
CASGLAGTYEQYF
TGTGCCAGCGGGCTAGCGGGGACCTACGAGCAGTACTTC
>.|.|TRBJ1-1|13|TRBV4-3
CASSSPGDTEAFF
TGCGCCAGCAGCTCCCCGGGGGACACTGAAGCTTTCTTT
>.|.|TRBJ1-4|12|TRBV28
CASSSRAEKLFF
TGTGCCAGCAGTAGCAGGGCTGAAAAACTGTTTTTT
>TRBD1|.|TRBJ1-1|15|TRBV11-2
CASSSGTGKRTEAFF
TGTGCCAGCAGCTCCGGGACAGGCAAGCGGACTGAAGCTTTCTTT
>TRBD2|.|TRBJ2-3|14|TRBV5-1
CASSLGGTSDTQYF
TGCGCCAGCAGCTTGGGTGGGACTAGCGATACGCAGTATTTT
>.|.|TRBJ1-5|15|TRBV7-9
CASSMEGLGGQPQHF
TGTGCCAGCAGCATGGAAGGGTTGGGAGGTCAGCCCCAGCATTTT
>.|.|TRBJ2-7|11|TRBV7-9
CASSFGSEQYF
TGTGCCAGCAGCTTTGGGTCGGAGCAGTACTTC
>TRBD1|.|TRBJ1-1|16|TRBV28
CASKGTGLADNTEAFF
TGTGCCAGCAAGGGGACAGGGCTCGCTGACAACACTGAAGCTTTCTTT
>.|.|TRBJ1-4|16|TRBV7-9
CASSLGRRAGNEKLFF
TGTGCCAGCAGCTTAGGGCGACGGGCCGGTAATGAAAAACTGTTTTTT
>TRBD1|.|TRBJ1-2|13|TRBV30
CAWRGPTGYGYTF
TGTGCCTGGAGAGGCCCGACAGGGTATGGCTACACCTTC
>TRBD1|.|TRBJ2-1|15|TRBV5-5
CASSGRTGGSYEQFF
TGTGCCAGCAGTGGTCGGACAGGGGGTAGTTATGAGCAGTTCTTC
>.|.|TRBJ1-2|14|TRBV9
CASRGGGLGYGYTF
TGTGCCAGCAGGGGTGGCGGCCTCGGCTATGGCTACACCTTC
>.|.|TRBJ2-7|11|TRBV11-1
CASSLYREQYF
TGTGCCAGCAGCTTATATCGTGAGCAGTACTTC
>.|once|TRBJ2-3|18|TRBV3-1/TRBV3-2
CASSPFPGQLEATDTQYF
TGTGCCAGCAGCCCCTTCCCAGGGCAGCTAGAGGCCACAGATACGCAGTATTTT
>.|once|TRBJ2-5|13|TRBV5-1
CASSEWGQETQYF
TGCGCCAGCAGTGAGTGGGGGCAAGAGACCCAGTACTTC
>.|.|TRBJ1-1|11|TRBV18
CASSASGEAFF
TGTGCCAGCTCAGCGTCAGGGGAAGCTTTCTTT
>.|.|TRBJ2-3|16|TRBV19
CASSIRGGQSTDTQYF
TGTGCCAGTAGTATCAGGGGGGGACAGAGCACAGATACGCAGTATTTT
>.|.|TRBJ2-2|15|TRBV19
CASSRDPTNTGELFF
TGTGCCAGTAGCCGGGACCCAACGAACACCGGGGAGCTGTTTTTT
>.|.|TRBJ1-1|13|TRBV5-4
CASSLGGNTEAFF
TGTGCCAGCAGCTTGGGCGGGAACACTGAAGCTTTCTTT
>TRBD2|.|TRBJ2-1|13|TRBV2
CASRGGGSNEQFF
TGTGCCAGCAGGGGGGGAGGGAGCAATGAGCAGTTCTTC
>.|.|TRBJ1-3|16|TRBV6-5
CASSYSTGASGNTIYF
TGTGCCAGCAGTTATTCCACAGGTGCCTCTGGAAACACCATATATTTT
>TRBD1|.|TRBJ1-4|15|TRBV10-2
CASSELGTGGEKLFF
TGCGCCAGCAGTGAGCTAGGGACAGGGGGAGAAAAACTGTTTTTT
>.|.|TRBJ1-3|13|TRBV11-2
CASSLEPRNTIYF
TGTGCCAGCAGCTTAGAACCCCGAAACACCATATATTTT
>.|once|TRBJ1-1|13|TRBV11-1
CASSLGGDTEAFF
TGTGCCAGCAGCTTAGGGGGGGACACTGAAGCTTTCTTT
>.|few|TRBJ1-3|13|TRBV9
CASSVGGGDTIYF
TGTGCCAGCAGCGTAGGTGGGGGAGACACCATATATTTT
>.|.|TRBJ2-7|13|TRBV29-1
CSVSPGEYYEQYF
TGCAGCGTGAGCCCCGGGGAATACTACGAGCAGTACTTC
>.|.|TRBJ1-1|15|TRBV27
CASSPGRVRGVRDFF
TGTGCCAGCAGTCCCGGGCGGGTTAGAGGGGTTAGGGATTTCTTT
>.|.|TRBJ2-5|12|TRBV29-1
CSVSGQQETQYF
TGCAGCGTTTCTGGACAACAAGAGACCCAGTACTTC
>.|few|TRBJ1-2|16|TRBV11-2
CASSPVGGGKAYGYTF
TGTGCCAGCAGCCCGGTGGGGGGGGGCAAGGCCTATGGCTACACCTTC
>.|.|TRBJ2-7|15|TRBV7-3
CASSPQGGVGGEQYF
TGTGCCAGCAGCCCTCAGGGGGGCGTCGGGGGCGAGCAGTACTTC
>.|few|TRBJ1-4|16|TRBV2
CASSEAWDAHSEKLFF
TGTGCCAGCAGTGAAGCATGGGACGCACATAGTGAAAAACTGTTTTTT
>.|few|TRBJ1-2|13|TRBV6-2/TRBV6-3
CASSAPANYGYTF
TGTGCCAGCAGCGCACCAGCTAACTATGGCTACACCTTC
>.|.|TRBJ1-4|13|TRBV5-1
CASRPGEREKLFF
TGCGCCAGCCGTCCGGGGGAGAGAGAAAAACTGTTTTTT
>.|.|TRBJ1-3|16|TRBV5-1
CASSLAIQPSGNTIYF
TGCGCCAGCAGCTTGGCCATACAGCCCTCTGGAAACACCATATATTTT
>TRBD1|.|TRBJ1-2|12|TRBV5-4
CASSLDRGLYTF
TGTGCCAGCAGCTTGGACAGGGGGCTCTACACCTTC
>TRBD2|.|TRBJ2-1|17|TRBV4-3
CASSQETSRGGLDEQFF
TGCGCCAGCAGCCAAGAGACTAGCCGGGGGGGGTTGGATGAGCAGTTCTTC
>.|.|TRBJ2-6|18|TRBV5-6
CASSKRGFLLSGANVLTF
TGTGCCAGCAGCAAACGAGGGTTCCTACTCTCTGGGGCCAACGTCCTGACTTTC
>.|.|TRBJ2-1|16|TRBV9
CASSVGRGRTYNEQFF
TGTGCCAGCAGCGTAGGCCGGGGCAGAACCTACAATGAGCAGTTCTTC
>TRBD2|.|TRBJ2-1|15|TRBV18
CASSPQTSGGNEQFF
TGTGCCAGCTCACCCCAGACTAGCGGGGGTAATGAGCAGTTCTTC
>.|.|TRBJ1-1|14|TRBV6-2/TRBV6-3
CASSYLQLNTEAFF
TGTGCCAGCAGTTATTTACAGCTGAACACTGAAGCTTTCTTT
>.|once|TRBJ1-1|14|TRBV6-5
CASSYEGENTEAFF
TGTGCCAGCAGTTACGAGGGGGAGAACACTGAAGCTTTCTTT